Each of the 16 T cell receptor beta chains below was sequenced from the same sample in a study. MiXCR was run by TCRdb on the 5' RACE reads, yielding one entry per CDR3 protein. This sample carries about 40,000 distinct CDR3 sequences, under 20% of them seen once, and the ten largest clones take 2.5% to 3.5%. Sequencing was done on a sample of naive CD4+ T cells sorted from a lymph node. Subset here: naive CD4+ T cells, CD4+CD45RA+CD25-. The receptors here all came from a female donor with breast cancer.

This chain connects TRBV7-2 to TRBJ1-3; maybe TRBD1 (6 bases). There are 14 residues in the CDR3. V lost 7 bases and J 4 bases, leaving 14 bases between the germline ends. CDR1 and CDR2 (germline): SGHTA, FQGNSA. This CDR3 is CASTPDRMGNTIYF. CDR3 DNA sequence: TGTGCCAGCACCCCCGACAGGATGGGAAACACCATATATTTT.

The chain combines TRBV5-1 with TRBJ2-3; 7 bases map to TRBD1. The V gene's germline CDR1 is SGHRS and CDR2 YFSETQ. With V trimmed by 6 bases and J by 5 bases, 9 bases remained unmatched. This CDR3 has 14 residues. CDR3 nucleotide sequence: TGCGCCAGCACCGCAGACAGGGCGGAAGATACGCAGTATTTT. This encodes CASTADRAEDTQYF.

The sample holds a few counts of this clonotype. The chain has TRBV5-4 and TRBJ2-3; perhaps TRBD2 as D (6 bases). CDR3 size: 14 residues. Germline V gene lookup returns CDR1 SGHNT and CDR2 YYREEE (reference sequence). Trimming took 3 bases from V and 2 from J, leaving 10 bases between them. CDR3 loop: CASSSGLYTDTQYF. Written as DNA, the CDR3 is TGTGCCAGCAGCTCGGGACTCTACACAGATACGCAGTATTTT.

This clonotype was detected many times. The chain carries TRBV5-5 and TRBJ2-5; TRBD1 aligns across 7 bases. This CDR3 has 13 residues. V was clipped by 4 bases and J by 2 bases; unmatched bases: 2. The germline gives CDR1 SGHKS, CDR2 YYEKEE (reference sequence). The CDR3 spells CASSPGQQETQYF. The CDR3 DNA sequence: TGTGCCAGCAGCCCGGGACAGCAAGAGACCCAGTACTTC.

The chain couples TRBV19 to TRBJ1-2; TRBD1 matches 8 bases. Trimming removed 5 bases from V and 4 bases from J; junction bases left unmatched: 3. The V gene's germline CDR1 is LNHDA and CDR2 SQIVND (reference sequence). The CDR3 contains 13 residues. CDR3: CASSDRGPYGYTF. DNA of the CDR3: TGTGCCAGTAGTGACAGGGGACCCTATGGCTACACCTTC. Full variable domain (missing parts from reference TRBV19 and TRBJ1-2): DGGITQSPKYLFRKEGQNVTLSCEQNLNHDAMYWYRQDPGQGLRLIYYSQIVNDFQKGDIAEGYSVSREKKESFPLTVTSAQKNPTAFYLCASSDRGPYGYTFGSGTRLTVV.

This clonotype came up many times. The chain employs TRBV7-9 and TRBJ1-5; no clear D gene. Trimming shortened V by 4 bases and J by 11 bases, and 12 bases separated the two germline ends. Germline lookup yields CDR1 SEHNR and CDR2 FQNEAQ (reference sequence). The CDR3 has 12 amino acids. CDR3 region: CASSSEGGAQHF. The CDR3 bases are TGTGCCAGCAGCTCAGAAGGTGGGGCCCAGCATTTT.

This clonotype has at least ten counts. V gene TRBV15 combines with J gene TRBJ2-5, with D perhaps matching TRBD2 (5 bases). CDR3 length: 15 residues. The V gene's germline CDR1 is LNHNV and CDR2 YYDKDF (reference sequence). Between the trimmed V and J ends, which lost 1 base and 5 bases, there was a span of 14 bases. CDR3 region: CATSRVSAGRETQYF. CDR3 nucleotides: TGTGCCACCAGCAGAGTTTCGGCGGGCCGGGAGACCCAGTACTTC.

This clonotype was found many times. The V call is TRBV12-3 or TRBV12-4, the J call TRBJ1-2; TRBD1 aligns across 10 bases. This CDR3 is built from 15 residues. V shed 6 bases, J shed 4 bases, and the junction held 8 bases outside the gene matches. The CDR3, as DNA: TGTGCCAGCAGAGATCCGGGACAGGGGATCTATGGCTACACCTTC. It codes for CASRDPGQGIYGYTF.

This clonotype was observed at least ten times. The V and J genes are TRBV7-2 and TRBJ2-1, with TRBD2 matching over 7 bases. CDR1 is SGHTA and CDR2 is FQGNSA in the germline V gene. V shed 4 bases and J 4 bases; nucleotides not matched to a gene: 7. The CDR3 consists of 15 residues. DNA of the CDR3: TGTGCCAGCAGCTCCGCGGGACTAAGTTACAATGAGCAGTTCTTC. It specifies CASSSAGLSYNEQFF.

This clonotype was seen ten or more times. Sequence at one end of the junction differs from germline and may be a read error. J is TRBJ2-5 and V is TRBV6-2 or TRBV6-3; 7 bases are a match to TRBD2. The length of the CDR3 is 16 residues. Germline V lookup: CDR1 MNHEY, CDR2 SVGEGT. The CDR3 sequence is CASSYRRASGPGGGDF. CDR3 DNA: TGTGCCAGCAGTTACCGCCGGGCTAGCGGTCCCGGAGGTGGGGACTTC.

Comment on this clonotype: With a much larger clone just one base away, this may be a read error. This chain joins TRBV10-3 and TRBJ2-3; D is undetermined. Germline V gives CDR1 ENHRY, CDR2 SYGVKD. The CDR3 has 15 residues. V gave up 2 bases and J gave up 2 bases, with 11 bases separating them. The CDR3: CAISEPGRATDTQYF. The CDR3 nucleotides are TGTGCCATCAGTGAGCCTGGACGGGCCACAGATACGCAGTATTTT.

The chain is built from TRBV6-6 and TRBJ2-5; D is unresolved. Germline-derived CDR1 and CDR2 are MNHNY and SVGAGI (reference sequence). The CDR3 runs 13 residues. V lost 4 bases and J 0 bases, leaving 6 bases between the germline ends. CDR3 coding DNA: TGTGCCAGCAGTTTTGGGCACCAAGAGACCCAGTACTTC. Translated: CASSFGHQETQYF.

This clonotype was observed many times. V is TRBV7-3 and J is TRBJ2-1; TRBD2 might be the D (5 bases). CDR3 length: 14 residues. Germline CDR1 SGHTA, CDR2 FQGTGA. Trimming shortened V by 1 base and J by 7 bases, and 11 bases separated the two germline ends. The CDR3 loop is CASSLSLAANEQFF. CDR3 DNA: TGTGCCAGCAGCTTAAGTCTAGCTGCTAATGAGCAGTTCTTC.

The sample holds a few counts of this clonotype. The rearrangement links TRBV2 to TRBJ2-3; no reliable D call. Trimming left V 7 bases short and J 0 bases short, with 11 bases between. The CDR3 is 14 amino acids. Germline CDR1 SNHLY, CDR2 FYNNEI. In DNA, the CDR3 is TGTGCCAGCAACCCGTCCTCTAGCACAGATACGCAGTATTTT. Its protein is CASNPSSSTDTQYF.

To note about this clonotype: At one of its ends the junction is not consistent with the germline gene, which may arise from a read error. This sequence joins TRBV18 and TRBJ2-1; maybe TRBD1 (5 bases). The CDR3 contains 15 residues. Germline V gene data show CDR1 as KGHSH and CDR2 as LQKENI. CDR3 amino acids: CVSSQRQPLYNEQFF. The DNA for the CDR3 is TGTGTCAGCTCACAAAGACAGCCCCTATACAATGAGCAGTTCTTC. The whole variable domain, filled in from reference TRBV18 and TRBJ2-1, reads NAGVMQNPRHLVRRRGQEARLRCSPMKGHSHVYWYRQLPEEGLKFMVYLQKENIIDESGMPKERFSAEFPKEGPSILRIQQVVRGDSAAYFCVSSQRQPLYNEQFFGPGTRLTVL.

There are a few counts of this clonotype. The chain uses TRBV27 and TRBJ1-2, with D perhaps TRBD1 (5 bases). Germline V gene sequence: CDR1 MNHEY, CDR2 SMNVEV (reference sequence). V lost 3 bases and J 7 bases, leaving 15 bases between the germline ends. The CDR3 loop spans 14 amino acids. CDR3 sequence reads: CASSFSWQGFGYTF. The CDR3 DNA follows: TGTGCCAGCAGTTTTAGTTGGCAGGGCTTTGGCTACACCTTC.